These 24 T cell receptor beta chains share one sample of origin, sequenced in a study of T cells after yellow fever vaccination. TCRdb redid the calling of the 5' RACE reads with MiXCR, one entry per CDR3 protein. The sample records some 560,000 distinct CDR3 sequences, around a sixth being singletons. Sequencing was performed on PBMCs, taken roughly 5 days after the first yellow fever vaccination. These receptor sequences come from a man between 18 and 29 years old who received the YFV17D yellow fever vaccine.

CDR3 sequence (DNA): TGTGCCAGCAGTCCCCGGGACGACACAGATACGCAGTATTTT. Amino acid sequence: CASSPRDDTDTQYF. The chain couples TRBV6-1 to TRBJ2-3; tentatively, D is TRBD1 or TRBD2 (5 bases each). The germline V and J ends were trimmed by 5 bases and 2 bases, with 11 bases remaining between them. Germline V CDR1 and CDR2: MNHNS, SASEGT. This CDR3 has 14 residues.

This chain uses TRBV3-2 with TRBJ1-5; the DNA was not used to check the table's D call, TRBD1. TRBV3-2 is assigned pseudogene status. The CDR3 is 15 amino acids. CDR3 nucleotides: TGTGCCACCAGCCAGGGACCTTATAGCAATCAGCCCCAGCATTTT. The encoded protein is CATSQGPYSNQPQHF.

The rearrangement uses TRBV12-3 or TRBV12-4 and TRBJ2-7, with no clear D. With 4 bases removed from V and 6 bases from J, the gap between germline ends came to 10 bases. This CDR3 contains 12 residues. Written as DNA, the CDR3 is TGTGCCAGCAGTTCCCAAGTAGCCGAGCAGTACTTC. Its translation is CASSSQVAEQYF.

V usage is TRBV20-1 and J usage is TRBJ1-4; D is ambiguous. The germline V and J ends were trimmed by 1 base and 4 bases, with 16 bases remaining between them. The germline CDR1 and CDR2 sequences are DFQATT and SNEGSKA (reference sequence). CDR3 length: 16 residues. CDR3 protein: CSARGQRSPRNEKLFF. The CDR3 nucleotides are TGCAGTGCTAGAGGTCAGCGCTCCCCGCGTAATGAAAAACTGTTTTTT.

The CDR3 nucleotides read TGTGCCAGCAGCTTTTGGCGGGGGACGTCAGATACGCAGTATTTT. Translated, it gives CASSFWRGTSDTQYF. The chain uses TRBV7-2 and TRBJ2-3; 7 positions match TRBD2. CDR1 is SGHTA, CDR2 FQGNSA, per germline. V gave up 3 bases and J gave up 4 bases; unmatched junction bases: 7. The CDR3 covers 15 residues. Based on the CDR3 plus reference TRBV7-2 and TRBJ2-3, the full variable domain is GAGVSQSPSNKVTEKGKDVELRCDPISGHTALYWYRQSLGQGLEFLIYFQGNSAPDKSGLPSDRFSAERTGGSVSTLTIQRTQQEDSAVYLCASSFWRGTSDTQYFGPGTRLTVL.

This clonotype was observed a few times. The V call is TRBV5-1, the J call TRBJ2-7; D is uncertain. The V gene lost 3 bases and the J gene lost 5 bases, with 21 bases spanning the gap. CDR3 length: 16 residues. Germline values: CDR1 SGHRS, CDR2 YFSETQ. The CDR3: CASSSQATRLRHEQYF. The CDR3 DNA is TGCGCCAGCAGCTCTCAAGCGACACGGCTCCGCCACGAGCAGTACTTC.

This clonotype was observed a handful of times. The chain links TRBV28 to TRBJ2-7; TRBD1 matches at 9 bases. V was clipped by 5 bases and J by 2 bases; unmatched bases: 10. The CDR3 sequence is 16 residues long. Germline V gene sequence: CDR1 MDHEN, CDR2 SYDVKM. CDR3 DNA: TGTGCCAGCAGTACAACCGGGACAGGGCGAACCTACGAGCAGTACGTC. This translates into CASSTTGTGRTYEQYV.

This clonotype showed up many times. The rearrangement uses TRBV7-2 and TRBJ2-3, with unresolved D. The V end lost 5 bases, the J end lost 3 bases, and 9 bases lay between the germline ends. This CDR3 contains 13 residues. Germline assignment: CDR1 SGHTA and CDR2 FQGNSA. The CDR3 DNA follows: TGTGCCAGCAGCAGCCCAGAGACAGATACGCAGTATTTT. Translated, it gives CASSSPETDTQYF.

This chain joins TRBV6-2 or TRBV6-3 and TRBJ1-2; unclear D gene. The V and J ends lost 5 bases and 3 bases respectively, with 13 bases between them. Germline-derived CDR1 and CDR2 are MNHEY and SVGEGT. The CDR3 consists of 14 residues. The CDR3: CASSTPRGYYGYTF. The CDR3 DNA reads as TGTGCCAGCAGTACCCCCAGAGGCTACTATGGCTACACCTTC.

This clonotype was counted a few times. This chain connects TRBV30 to TRBJ1-1; TRBD1 is a possible D gene (5 bases). The germline V gene encodes CDR1 GTSNPN and CDR2 SVGIG (reference sequence). This CDR3 contains 16 residues. Trimming pared 1 base from V and 0 bases from J, leaving 15 bases between. Here the CDR3 reads CAWSAFYGTVNTEAFF. Written as DNA, the CDR3 is TGTGCCTGGAGTGCCTTTTACGGGACGGTGAACACTGAAGCTTTCTTT.

This clonotype was observed a few times. The V call is TRBV7-9, the J call TRBJ1-2, with D uncertain. This CDR3 has 12 residues. CDR1 and CDR2 from the germline V gene are SEHNR and FQNEAQ (reference sequence). V was shortened by 8 bases and J by 4 bases, with 11 bases between the two germline ends. In DNA form, the CDR3 reads TGTGCCAGCGGGCGGGATACCTATGGCTACACCTTC. Its translation: CASGRDTYGYTF.

The rearrangement joins TRBV6-2 or TRBV6-3 to TRBJ1-5; no definite D call. Between the trimmed V and J ends, which lost 5 bases and 9 bases, there was a span of 14 bases. The CDR3 runs to 13 residues. CDR1 is MNHEY, CDR2 SVGEGT, per germline. CDR3 in DNA: TGTGCCAGCAGTACCCTCACCCATCGGCCCCAGCATTTT. It translates to CASSTLTHRPQHF.

There are a few counts of this clonotype. The V call is TRBV2, the J call TRBJ2-3; 7 bases align to TRBD1. Germline values: CDR1 SNHLY, CDR2 FYNNEI. The length of the CDR3 is 12 residues. V lost 8 bases, J lost 3 bases, and 2 bases stayed unmatched. The CDR3 spells CASGQATDTQYF. The DNA of the CDR3 is TGTGCCAGCGGACAGGCGACAGATACGCAGTATTTT.

This clonotype has at least ten counts. V gene TRBV5-6 combines with J gene TRBJ2-2; 7 nucleotides agree with TRBD1. CDR1 SGHDT and CDR2 YYEEEE come from the germline V gene. This CDR3 region has 15 residues. Trimming at V came to 4 bases and at J to 4 bases, leaving 7 bases not matched to a gene. CDR3 sequence: CASSVEGAVTGELFF. The CDR3 DNA reads as TGTGCCAGCAGCGTCGAGGGGGCGGTCACCGGGGAGCTGTTTTTT.

This clonotype was seen more than once but under ten times. V usage is TRBV6-1 and J usage is TRBJ1-5; TRBD1 is a possible D gene (5 bases). This CDR3 has 14 residues. Germline V CDR1 and CDR2: MNHNS, SASEGT. The V and J ends lost 3 bases and 3 bases respectively, with 9 bases between them. The CDR3 spells CASSEQGLNQPQHF. CDR3 in DNA: TGTGCCAGCAGTGAGCAGGGCCTCAATCAGCCCCAGCATTTT.

This chain links TRBV7-2 with TRBJ2-2; D possibly uses TRBD1 or TRBD2 (5 bases each). Trimming took 4 bases from V and 6 from J, leaving 15 bases between them. The V gene's germline CDR1 is SGHTA and CDR2 FQGNSA. The CDR3 runs 15 residues. The CDR3 coding sequence is TGTGCCAGCAGCTCCTTCGTTGGGGACGCCGGGGAGCTGTTTTTT. It translates to CASSSFVGDAGELFF.

The chain employs TRBV6-1 and TRBJ2-7; TRBD1 matches at 11 bases. Germline CDR1 reads MNHNS; CDR2 reads SASEGT. The CDR3 is 14 amino acids. The trim removed 6 bases at V and 1 base at J, leaving 2 bases unmatched. The CDR3 is CASRGTGGSYEQYV. The CDR3 DNA reads TGTGCCAGCAGAGGGACAGGGGGATCCTACGAGCAGTACGTC.

This clonotype occurred a few times. The chain uses TRBV11-2 and TRBJ1-1, with D perhaps TRBD1 (6 bases). Germline V gene sequence: CDR1 SGHAT, CDR2 FQNNGV. CDR3 length: 13 residues. The ends were cut back, 4 bases at V and 7 bases at J, with 13 bases in the middle. The CDR3 DNA sequence: TGTGCCAGCAGCTCAACCGACAGGTTTGAAGCTTTCTTT. Translated, it gives CASSSTDRFEAFF.

The chain employs TRBV20-1 and TRBJ1-1, with 7 bases matching TRBD1. There are 14 residues in the CDR3. Unmatched junction bases numbered 4, after V lost 0 bases and J lost 3 bases. CDR1 and CDR2 from the germline V gene are DFQATT and SNEGSKA (reference sequence). This CDR3 is CSARDLDRDTEAFF. CDR3 nucleotide sequence: TGCAGTGCTAGAGATCTCGACAGGGACACTGAAGCTTTCTTT.

The chain uses TRBV12-5 and TRBJ1-1; no clear D. Germline loops: CDR1 LGHNT, CDR2 FRNRAP. This CDR3 contains 15 residues. Trimming pared 0 bases from V and 1 base from J, leaving 9 bases between. The CDR3 reads CASGLVPAENTEAFF. The DNA for the CDR3 is TGTGCTAGTGGTTTGGTTCCGGCAGAGAACACTGAAGCTTTCTTT.

The sample holds many counts of this clonotype. V and J are TRBV5-1 and TRBJ2-1, with 8 bases aligning to TRBD2. The germline CDR1 and CDR2 sequences are SGHRS and YFSETQ. This CDR3 region has 15 residues. Trimming at V came to 5 bases and at J to 7 bases, leaving 11 bases not matched to a gene. CDR3 coding DNA: TGCGCCAGCAGAGAGGTTCGGGGGGGCCCGAATGAGCAGTTCTTC. Protein: CASREVRGGPNEQFF.

This clonotype was seen many times. V gene TRBV5-8 combines with J gene TRBJ2-1; D is tentatively TRBD1 or TRBD2 (5 bases each). The CDR3 runs 17 residues. Trimming pared 4 bases from V and 0 bases from J, leaving 17 bases between. CDR1 SGHTS and CDR2 YDEGEE come from the germline V gene. The CDR3 spells CASSPPGTGHSYNEQFF. The CDR3 DNA reads TGTGCCAGCAGCCCCCCCGGGACGGGCCACTCCTACAATGAGCAGTTCTTC.

This clonotype was counted only a few times. This chain uses TRBV5-4 with TRBJ2-2, with 9 positions matching TRBD2. Per the germline V gene, CDR1 is SGHNT and CDR2 is YYREEE (reference sequence). The CDR3 loop spans 15 amino acids. Trimming removed 4 bases from V and 4 bases from J; junction bases left unmatched: 5. CDR3 protein: CASSKSGGSTGELFF. CDR3 nucleotide sequence: TGTGCCAGCAGCAAAAGCGGGGGGTCCACCGGGGAGCTGTTTTTT.

In this sample, this clonotype turned up a few times. The chain joins TRBV12-5 to TRBJ2-3; the D gene is possibly TRBD2 (6 bases). This CDR3 spans 14 amino acids. Germline V gives CDR1 LGHNT, CDR2 FRNRAP. V was trimmed by 5 bases and J by 2 bases, leaving 11 bases between them. This CDR3 reads CASGRDSLTDTQYF. CDR3 DNA: TGTGCTAGTGGTCGGGACTCCCTCACAGATACGCAGTATTTT.